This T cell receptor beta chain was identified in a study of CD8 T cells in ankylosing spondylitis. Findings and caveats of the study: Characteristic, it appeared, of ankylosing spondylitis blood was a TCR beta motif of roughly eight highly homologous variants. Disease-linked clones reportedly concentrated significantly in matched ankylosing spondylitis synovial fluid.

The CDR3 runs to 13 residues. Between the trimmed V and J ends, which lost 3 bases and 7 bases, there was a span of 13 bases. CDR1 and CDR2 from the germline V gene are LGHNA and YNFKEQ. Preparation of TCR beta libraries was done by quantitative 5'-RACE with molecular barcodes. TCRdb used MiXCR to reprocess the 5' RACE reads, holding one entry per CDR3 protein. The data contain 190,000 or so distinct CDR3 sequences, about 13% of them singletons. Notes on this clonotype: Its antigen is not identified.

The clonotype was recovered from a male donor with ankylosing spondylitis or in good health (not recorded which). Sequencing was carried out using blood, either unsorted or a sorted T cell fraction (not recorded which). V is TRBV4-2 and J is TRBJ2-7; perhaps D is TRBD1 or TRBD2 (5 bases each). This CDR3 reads CASSQIPGREQYF. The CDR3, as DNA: TGTGCCAGCAGCCAGATACCGGGACGGGAGCAGTACTTC.